This T cell receptor (beta chain) appears in the sequencing data of a study of T cells after somatic rescue of genetic block. This CDR3 is built from 14 residues. V gave up 7 bases and J gave up 6 bases; unmatched junction bases: 5. CDR1 is MNHEY and CDR2 is SVGAGI in the germline V gene. The data were produced by immunoSEQ multiplex PCR, yet TCRdb's version contains in-frame clones alone and is incomplete. The sample comprises approximately 67,000 clones, approximately 90% of which are singletons, and less than 3.5% rests with the top ten. The rearrangement uses TRBV6-5 and TRBJ1-6; 8 nucleotides line up with TRBD1. This receptor was taken from a man aged 35 to 55. The sample was peripheral blood mononuclear cells (PBMCs). The CDR3 nucleotides read TGTGCCAGCACCCGAACAGGGGGTAATTCACCCCTCCACTTT. Its protein product is CASTRTGGNSPLHF.